What follows are 12 T cell receptor beta chains derived from one specimen sequenced in a study of graft-versus-host responses after intestinal transplantation. The table came from immunoSEQ multiplex PCR; TCRdb's copy has only in-frame clones and leaves some out. The data contain under 150,000 clones, around 93% of them singletons. Antigens for these TCRs are unknown. This sample comprised unstimulated CD4+ T cells sorted from spleen or lymph node cells, obtained before intestinal transplant. The receptor source for this set is a human donor who received an intestinal transplant.

J is TRBJ2-5 and V is TRBV27, with a tentative D call TRBD2 (5 bases). Near its end, the DNA agrees better with TRBJ2-7, so the J call may be wrong. This CDR3 is built from 13 residues. Germline V gives CDR1 MNHEY, CDR2 SMNVEV (reference sequence). The CDR3 bases are TGTGCCAGCAGATTAGAGGGATCCTACGAGCAGTACTTC. Its protein is CASRLEGSYEQYF.

In its sample, this clone was seen once. The chain links TRBV2 to TRBJ2-5, with D perhaps matching TRBD2 (6 bases). This CDR3 spans 13 amino acids. CDR1 SNHLY and CDR2 FYNNEI come from the germline V gene. Trimming took off 8 bases at V and 4 bases at J, with 14 bases between the two ends. CDR3 amino acids: CASLAGGAETQYF. The DNA for the CDR3 is TGTGCCAGCTTAGCCGGGGGAGCAGAGACCCAGTACTTC.

The chain links TRBV4-2 to TRBJ2-1, with 15 bases fitting TRBD2. The CDR3 has 17 amino acids. CDR1 and CDR2 (germline): LGHNA, YNFKEQ. Germline trimming cut 1 base from V and 8 bases from J; bases unmatched to any gene: 6. CDR3 amino acids: CASSQGSGTSGRHEQFF. The CDR3 bases are TGTGCCAGCAGCCAAGGTTCCGGGACTAGCGGGAGGCATGAGCAGTTCTTC.

The chain has TRBV29-1 and TRBJ1-4; tentative D call: TRBD1 (5 bases). Germline CDR1 and CDR2: SQVTM and ANQGSEA. Trimming left V 4 bases short and J 2 bases short, with 8 bases between. CDR3 length equals 13 residues. The CDR3 nucleotides read TGCAGCGTTGGTGGGGGTACTAATGAAAAACTGTTTTTT. It codes for CSVGGGTNEKLFF.

This sequence joins TRBV11-2 and TRBJ2-7; D remains ambiguous. The V end was cut by 3 bases, the J end by 6 bases, with 6 bases between. This CDR3 is built from 11 residues. The germline V gene has CDR1 SGHAT and CDR2 FQNNGV. The DNA for the CDR3 is TGTGCCAGCAGCTTGAATCGCGAGCAGTACTTC. It translates to CASSLNREQYF.

This sequence joins TRBV5-8 and TRBJ2-3, with unresolved D. CDR3 size: 12 residues. CDR1 is SGHTS, CDR2 YDEGEE, per germline. Trimming took off 1 base at V and 3 bases at J, with 3 bases between the two ends. The CDR3 DNA sequence: TGTGCCAGCAGCTTGTCAACAGATACGCAGTATTTT. The encoded protein is CASSLSTDTQYF.

This sequence joins TRBV5-1 and TRBJ2-3; D gene uncertain. This CDR3 comprises 13 residues. V lost 3 bases, J lost 2 bases, and 7 bases lay in between. CDR1 and CDR2 from the germline V gene are SGHRS and YFSETQ. CDR3 DNA sequence: TGCGCCAGCAGCTCGAGCCCCACAGATACGCAGTATTTT. It codes for CASSSSPTDTQYF.

V usage is TRBV29-1 and J usage is TRBJ1-3; 8 bases are a match to TRBD1. Per the germline V gene, CDR1 is SQVTM and CDR2 is ANQGSEA. V lost 6 bases, J lost 0 bases, and 13 bases stayed unmatched. The CDR3 runs 17 residues. This CDR3 reads CSVRTLGQGRSGNTIYF. The DNA of the CDR3 is TGCAGCGTGCGAACGCTCGGACAGGGTCGCTCTGGAAACACCATATATTTT.

The chain couples TRBV7-9 to TRBJ2-1; D is unclear. Germline loops: CDR1 SEHNR, CDR2 FQNEAQ (reference sequence). The V and J ends lost 7 bases and 10 bases respectively, with 14 bases between them. CDR3 length: 12 amino acids. DNA for the CDR3: TGTGCCAGCAAGCGCATCAACACGGAGCAGTTCTTC. This encodes CASKRINTEQFF.

This rearrangement joins TRBV7-9 to TRBJ1-6, with D possibly matching TRBD1 (6 bases). The length of the CDR3 is 15 residues. Trimming removed 1 base at V and 6 bases at J, with 10 bases between. Germline V gene lookup returns CDR1 SEHNR and CDR2 FQNEAQ (reference sequence). As DNA, the CDR3 is TGTGCCAGCAGCTTAGATGCAGGGGTTAATTCACCCCTCCACTTT. Protein: CASSLDAGVNSPLHF.

V usage is TRBV5-1 and J usage is TRBJ2-2; 11 nucleotides line up with TRBD2. This CDR3 region has 18 residues. In germline, CDR1 is SGHRS, CDR2 YFSETQ. J gave up 6 bases and V 0 bases, and 10 bases lay outside the gene matches. CDR3 loop: CASSLVVLAGVYPGELFF. CDR3 nucleotide sequence: TGCGCCAGCAGCTTGGTGGTACTAGCGGGAGTATATCCCGGGGAGCTGTTTTTT.

The J gene is TRBJ2-5, the V gene TRBV11-2, with 9 bases fitting TRBD2. The CDR3 runs 15 residues. The junction had 0 bases not matched to a gene; V was cut back by 1 base and J by 0 bases. Germline values: CDR1 SGHAT, CDR2 FQNNGV. CDR3 in DNA: TGTGCCAGCAGCTTAGGGACTAGCGACCAAGAGACCCAGTACTTC. As protein: CASSLGTSDQETQYF.